This is a list of T cell receptor beta chains from one sample in a study of CD8+ T cells in alopecia areata. TCRdb's table, derived via immunoSEQ multiplex PCR, lists solely in-frame clones and lacks some. The repertoire consists of about 140,000 clones, with 70% to 90% occurring once and the leading ten covering around 14%. Specimen: CD8+ T cells sorted from blood, collected at week 4, from a patient treated with tofacitinib. These receptors were collected from a human donor with alopecia areata. The CDR3 runs from the conserved cysteine through the conserved F or W. D genes are given only for firm matches. Expanded clones get a size class; other rows say once, few or many, or leave the size out.

D gene	J gene	CDR3 length	V gene	clone size	CDR3 DNA	CDR3 protein
.	TRBJ2-7	9	TRBV29-1	.	TGCAGCGTTGAGTACGAGCAGTACTTC	CSVEYEQYF
.	TRBJ1-1	13	TRBV27	few	TGTGCCAGCAGTTTAGTGGGGAACACTGAAGCTTTCTTT	CASSLVGNTEAFF
.	TRBJ1-5	13	TRBV19	.	TGTGCCAGTAGTATAATAGAGGGTCAGCCCCAGCATTTT	CASSIIEGQPQHF
TRBD1	TRBJ2-3	14	TRBV27	.	TGTGCCAGCAGAAGACAGGGTGGCACAGATACGCAGTATTTT	CASRRQGGTDTQYF
.	TRBJ2-1	15	TRBV7-7	.	TGTGCTAGCAGCTTAGGTTCGGTCTCCTACAATGAGCAGTTCTTC	CASSLGSVSYNEQFF
.	TRBJ1-2	12	TRBV7-9	.	TGTGCCAGAGGGGACGTGGGTTATGGCTACACCTTC	CARGDVGYGYTF
TRBD1	TRBJ2-5	14	TRBV7-9	.	TGTGCCAGCAGCTCGGGACAGAGCCAAGAGACCCAGTACTTC	CASSSGQSQETQYF
TRBD2	TRBJ2-2	17	TRBV10-3	.	TGTGCCATCAGTGAGTTAAGACTAGCGGGGAACACCGGGGAGCTGTTTTTT	CAISELRLAGNTGELFF
.	TRBJ2-7	14	TRBV29-1	few	TGCAGCGTTGTAGGGCAGGGAAGCTCCTACGAGCAGTACTTC	CSVVGQGSSYEQYF
TRBD1	TRBJ2-7	14	TRBV29-1	.	TGCAGCGTAGATCCGGGACAGGGTTCCTACGAGCAGTACTTC	CSVDPGQGSYEQYF
TRBD2	TRBJ2-3	18	TRBV15	.	TGTGCCACCAGCAGAGATCAGGGACTAGCGGGAAGGGAAGATACGCAGTATTTT	CATSRDQGLAGREDTQYF
TRBD1	TRBJ1-1	13	TRBV29-1	.	TGCAGCGTTCGGGCAGGGGGTCTCACTGAAGCTTTCTTT	CSVRAGGLTEAFF
.	TRBJ1-1	13	TRBV27	.	TGTGCCAGCAGTTTGGGGAAAGGCACTGAAGCTTTCTTT	CASSLGKGTEAFF
.	TRBJ2-7	11	TRBV19	.	TGTGCCAGTTCGGACCTCTACGAGCAGTACTTC	CASSDLYEQYF
TRBD1	TRBJ2-7	18	TRBV27	.	TGTGCCAGCAGTCTTCTCCAAGCCGGGACAGGGGAGGGAAACGAGCAGTACTTC	CASSLLQAGTGEGNEQYF
.	TRBJ2-5	12	TRBV7-9	once	TGTGCCAGCAGCTCGATGCAGGAGACCCAGTACTTC	CASSSMQETQYF
.	TRBJ2-1	13	TRBV5-6	.	TGTGCCAGCAGTCCTACAGGTGACAATGAGCAGTTCTTC	CASSPTGDNEQFF
.	TRBJ2-7	12	TRBV27	.	TGTGCCAGCAGTTCCTACTCCTACGAGCAGTACTTC	CASSSYSYEQYF
.	TRBJ2-7	13	TRBV5-1	once	TGCGCCAGCAGCTTGTCAGCCGGGGACGAGCAGTACTTC	CASSLSAGDEQYF
TRBD1	TRBJ1-5	15	TRBV5-1	.	TGCGCCAGCAGCCAAGAAACAGGGGCGGGACAGCCCCAGCATTTT	CASSQETGAGQPQHF
.	TRBJ2-1	16	TRBV29-1	.	TGCAGCGTTGTTTTTAGGCGGGAAAGCTCCTACAATGAGCAGTTCTTC	CSVVFRRESSYNEQFF
.	TRBJ1-6	14	TRBV27	.	TGTGCCAGCAGTTCGGGACTGCCGGATTCACCCCTCCACTTT	CASSSGLPDSPLHF
.	TRBJ2-5	12	TRBV2	.	TGTGCCGGGGGACACATCCAAGAGACCCAGTACTTC	CAGGHIQETQYF